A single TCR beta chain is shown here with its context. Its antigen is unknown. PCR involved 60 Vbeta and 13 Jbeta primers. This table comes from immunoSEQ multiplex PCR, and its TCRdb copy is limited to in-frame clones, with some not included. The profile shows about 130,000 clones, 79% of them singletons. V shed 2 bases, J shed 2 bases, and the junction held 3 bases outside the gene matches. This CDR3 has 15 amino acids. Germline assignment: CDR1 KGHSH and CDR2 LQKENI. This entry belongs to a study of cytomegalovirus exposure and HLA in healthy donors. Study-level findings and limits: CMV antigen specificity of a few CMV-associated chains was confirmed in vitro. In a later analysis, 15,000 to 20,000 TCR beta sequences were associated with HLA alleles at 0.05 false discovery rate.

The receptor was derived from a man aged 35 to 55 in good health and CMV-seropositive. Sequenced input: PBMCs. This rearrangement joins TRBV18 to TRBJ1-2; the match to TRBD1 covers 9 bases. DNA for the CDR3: TGTGCCAGCTCACCAGAACAGGGGGCGAACTATGGCTACACCTTC. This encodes CASSPEQGANYGYTF.